A single sample gave rise to the 2 T cell receptor beta chains below, sequenced in a study of CD8+ T cells in alopecia areata. Once RNA had been extracted, it was reverse transcribed into cDNA to act as the sequencing template. Some clones are missing from TCRdb's copy, which holds only in-frame ones; the method was immunoSEQ multiplex PCR. The sample has about 190,000 clones, more than 55% seen once. Treatment defined: oral pan-JAK inhibitor, 5-10 mg twice daily. The source was CD4+ T cells sorted from blood, collected at week 49, from a patient treated with tofacitinib. The receptors shown here come from a human donor with alopecia areata.

The chain employs TRBV4-3 and TRBJ2-5; 10 bases match TRBD2. Germline assignment: CDR1 LGHNA and CDR2 YSLEER. J was trimmed by 5 bases and V by 0 bases; bases with no gene match: 12. The CDR3 is made up of 18 amino acids. CDR3 sequence: CASSQDLGLAGGGETQYF. CDR3 in DNA: TGCGCCAGCAGCCAAGATCTTGGTTTAGCGGGGGGCGGGGAGACCCAGTACTTC.

This clone was seen only a few times. The chain combines TRBV11-2 with TRBJ1-1; maybe TRBD1 (5 bases). Germline CDR1 and CDR2: SGHAT and FQNNGV. The CDR3 loop spans 16 amino acids. Trimming took off 3 bases at V and 5 bases at J, with 19 bases between the two ends. The CDR3 loop reads CASSLLRGIVGTEAFF. CDR3 nucleotide sequence: TGTGCCAGCAGCTTGTTACGGGGGATAGTTGGAACTGAAGCTTTCTTT.